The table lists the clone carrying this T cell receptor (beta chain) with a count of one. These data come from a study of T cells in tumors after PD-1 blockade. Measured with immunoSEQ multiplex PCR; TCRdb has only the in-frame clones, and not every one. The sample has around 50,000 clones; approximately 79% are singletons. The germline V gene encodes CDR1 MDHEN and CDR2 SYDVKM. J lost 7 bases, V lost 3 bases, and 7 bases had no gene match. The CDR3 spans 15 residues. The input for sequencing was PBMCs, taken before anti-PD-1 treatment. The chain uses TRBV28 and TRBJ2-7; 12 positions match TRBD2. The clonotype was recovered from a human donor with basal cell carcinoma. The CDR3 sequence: CASSFASGGAGEQYF. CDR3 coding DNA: TGTGCCAGCAGTTTCGCTAGCGGGGGGGCCGGTGAGCAGTACTTC.